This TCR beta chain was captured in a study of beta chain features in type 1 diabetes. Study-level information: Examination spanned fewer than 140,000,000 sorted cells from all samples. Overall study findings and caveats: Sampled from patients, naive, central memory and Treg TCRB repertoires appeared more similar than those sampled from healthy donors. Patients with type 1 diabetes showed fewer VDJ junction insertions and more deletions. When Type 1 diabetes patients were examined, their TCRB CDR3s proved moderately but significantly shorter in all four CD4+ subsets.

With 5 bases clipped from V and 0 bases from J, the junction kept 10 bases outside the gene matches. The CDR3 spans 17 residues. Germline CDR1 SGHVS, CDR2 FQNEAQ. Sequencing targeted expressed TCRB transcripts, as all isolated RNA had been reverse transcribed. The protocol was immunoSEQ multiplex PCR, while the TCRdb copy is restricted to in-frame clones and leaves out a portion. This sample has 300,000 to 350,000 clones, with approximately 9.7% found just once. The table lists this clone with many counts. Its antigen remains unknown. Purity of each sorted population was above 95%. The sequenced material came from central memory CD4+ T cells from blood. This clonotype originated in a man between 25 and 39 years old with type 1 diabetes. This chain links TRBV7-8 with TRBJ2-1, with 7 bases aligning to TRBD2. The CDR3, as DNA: TGTGCCAGCAGCCCCCGGACTAGGGGTAACTCCTACAATGAGCAGTTCTTC. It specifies CASSPRTRGNSYNEQFF.